This T cell receptor (beta chain) was captured by sequencing in a study of blood T cell repertoires in COVID-19. About the study: Collection of acute and convalescent COVID-19 samples took place in the United States, Italy and Spain. From T cells, B-cell-depleted T cells, or PBMCs came the material, which was cDNA or gDNA.

Original data processing: Amplification of reference gene primers provided the estimated nucleated cell counts. Sequencing used immunoSEQ multiplex PCR; TCRdb keeps in-frame clones, though not all of them. V and J calls and clone size are given by that table; D and trimming were obtained from the DNA. Here the sample spans about 360,000 clones, 75% to 90% being singletons. The V and J ends lost 0 bases and 6 bases respectively, with 11 bases between them. This CDR3 contains 14 residues. Germline lookup yields CDR1 SGDLS and CDR2 YYNGEE. V and J are TRBV9 and TRBJ2-3, with D possibly being TRBD2 (5 bases). The sequenced material came from peripheral blood. This TCR came from an older woman with COVID-19, enrolled during active disease. The CDR3 coding sequence is TGTGCCAGCAGCGTAGGGGAGAGGCGGGATACGCAGTATTTT. This codes for CASSVGERRDTQYF. The entire variable domain, with the rest obtained from reference TRBV9 and TRBJ2-3, is as follows: DSGVTQTPKHLITATGQRVTLRCSPRSGDLSVYWYQQSLDQGLQFLIQYYNGEERAKGNILERFSAQQFPDLHSELNLSSLELGDSALYFCASSVGERRDTQYFGPGTRLTVL.